The clone carrying this T cell receptor (beta chain) qualifies as medium-sized (0.01 to 0.1%). The antigen remains unidentified. Sequenced with the Oncomine TCR Beta short-read assay was DNA taken from cultured CD4+ T cells. TCRdb re-derived calls from the PCR reads in MiXCR, one entry per CDR3 protein. The sample contains roughly 2,200 distinct CDR3 sequences, roughly 18% of which appear only once. The CDR3 consists of 17 residues. The germline CDR1 and CDR2 sequences are MNHEY and SMNVEV (reference sequence). V was clipped by 7 bases and J by 8 bases; unmatched bases: 14. This sample stems from a study of vaccination and CD4 T cells after COVID-19. General observations from the study: The study found that a median about 87% of reactive clones in convalescent patients appeared only post-vaccination. Spike mono-reactive status applied to 304 of 307 vaccine-specific clones in convalescent patients.

Treatment defined: roughly nine-day PBMC culture with coronavirus spike peptide pools or control peptides (ViraFEST assay). An unexposed donor provided the CD4+ T cells, which were collected before the COVID-19 pandemic (2011-2018). Input material: CD4+ T cells from blood, cultured in vitro. The TCR sequence derives from a human donor in good health. The chain links TRBV27 to TRBJ2-3; 14 bases map to TRBD2. CDR3 sequence (DNA): TGTGCCAGCAAGGGGCTTTGGGGGACTAGCGGGAGTGGTACGCAGTATTTT. Translation gives CASKGLWGTSGSGTQYF.